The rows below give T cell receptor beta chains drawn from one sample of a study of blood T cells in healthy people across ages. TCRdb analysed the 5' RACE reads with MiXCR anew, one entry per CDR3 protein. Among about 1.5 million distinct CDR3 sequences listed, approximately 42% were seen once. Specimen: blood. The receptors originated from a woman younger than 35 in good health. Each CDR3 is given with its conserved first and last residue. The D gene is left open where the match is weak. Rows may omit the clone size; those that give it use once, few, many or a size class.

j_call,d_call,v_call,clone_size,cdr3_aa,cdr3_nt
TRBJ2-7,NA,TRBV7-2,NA,CASSFFIYEQYF,TGTGCCAGCAGCTTCTTTATATACGAGCAGTACTTC
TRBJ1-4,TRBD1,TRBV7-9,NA,CASSPVPGQAASNEKLFF,TGTGCCAGCAGCCCCGTCCCGGGACAGGCTGCTAGCAACGAAAAACTGTTTTTT
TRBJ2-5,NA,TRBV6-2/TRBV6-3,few,CASSLGQLPGLETQYF,TGTGCCAGCAGTCTCGGACAGCTGCCGGGTCTGGAGACCCAGTACTTC
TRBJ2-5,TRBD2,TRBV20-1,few,CSAESSGQETQYF,TGCAGTGCTGAATCTAGCGGCCAAGAGACCCAGTACTTC
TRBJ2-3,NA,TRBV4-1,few,CASSQEGGRDTQYF,TGCGCCAGCAGCCAAGAGGGTGGGAGGGATACGCAGTATTTT
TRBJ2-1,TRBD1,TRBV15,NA,CATSTITGGNEQFF,TGTGCCACCAGCACGATTACAGGGGGGAATGAGCAGTTCTTC
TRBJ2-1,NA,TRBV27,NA,CASSSRGTIINEQFF,TGTGCCAGCAGTTCAAGGGGGACAATCATTAATGAGCAGTTCTTC
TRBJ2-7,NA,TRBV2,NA,CASRTDTSYEQYF,TGTGCCAGCCGGACCGATACTTCCTACGAGCAGTACTTC
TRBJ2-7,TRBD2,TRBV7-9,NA,CASSLVGLAGVEQYF,TGTGCCAGCAGCTTAGTGGGACTAGCGGGAGTCGAGCAGTACTTC
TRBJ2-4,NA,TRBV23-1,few,CASTQGQGGNIQYF,TGCGCCAGCACCCAGGGGCAGGGTGGGAACATTCAGTACTTC
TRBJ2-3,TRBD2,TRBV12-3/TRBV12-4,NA,CASSFLGLADTDTQYF,TGTGCCAGCAGTTTTCTAGGACTAGCGGACACAGATACGCAGTATTTT
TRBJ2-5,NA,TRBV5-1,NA,CASSPLMGQGQTQYF,TGCGCCAGCAGCCCCCTCATGGGGCAGGGCCAGACCCAGTACTTC
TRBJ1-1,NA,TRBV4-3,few,CASSQDATEAFF,TGCGCCAGCAGCCAAGATGCTACTGAAGCTTTCTTT
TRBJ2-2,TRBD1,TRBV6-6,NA,CASTDSGGPNTGELFF,TGTGCCAGCACCGATTCAGGGGGCCCGAACACCGGGGAGCTGTTTTTT
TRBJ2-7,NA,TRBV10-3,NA,CAISHAGTMSSYEQYF,TGTGCCATCAGCCACGCCGGGACGATGAGCTCCTACGAGCAGTACTTC
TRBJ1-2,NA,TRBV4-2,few,CASSQERDGYTF,TGTGCCAGCAGCCAAGAAAGGGACGGCTACACCTTC
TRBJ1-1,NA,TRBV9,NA,CASSVDPRGTEAFF,TGTGCCAGCAGCGTAGACCCCCGGGGCACTGAAGCTTTCTTT
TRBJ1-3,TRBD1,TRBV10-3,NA,CAVQTDRGGNTIYF,TGTGCCGTCCAAACGGACAGGGGAGGAAACACCATATATTTT
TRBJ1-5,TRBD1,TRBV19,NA,CASNKDRDGQPQHF,TGTGCCAGTAACAAGGACAGGGACGGTCAGCCCCAGCATTTT
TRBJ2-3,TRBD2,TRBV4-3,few,CASSRGRTSGSTFTDTQYF,TGCGCCAGCAGCCGGGGGCGGACTAGCGGGAGTACCTTCACAGATACGCAGTATTTT
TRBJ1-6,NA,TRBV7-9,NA,CASSLNTSPLHF,TGTGCCAGCAGCCTTAACACCTCACCCCTCCACTTT
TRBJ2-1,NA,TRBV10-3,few,CAISGGSSYNEQFF,TGTGCCATCAGTGGGGGGAGCTCCTACAATGAGCAGTTCTTC
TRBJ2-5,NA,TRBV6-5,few,CASSYNRARETQYF,TGTGCCAGCAGTTACAACAGGGCAAGAGAGACCCAGTACTTC
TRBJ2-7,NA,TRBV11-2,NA,CASSLGQMWPYEQYF,TGTGCCAGCAGCTTAGGCCAGATGTGGCCCTACGAGCAGTACTTC
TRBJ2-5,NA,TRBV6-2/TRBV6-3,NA,CASSPPQGWETQYF,TGTGCCAGCAGTCCACCACAGGGATGGGAGACCCAGTACTTC
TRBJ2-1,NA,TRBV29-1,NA,CSVKGPTYNEQFF,TGCAGCGTTAAGGGACCCACCTACAATGAGCAGTTCTTC
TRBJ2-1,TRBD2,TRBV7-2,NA,CASSFERLAGGHSYNEQFF,TGTGCCAGCAGCTTTGAACGACTAGCGGGAGGTCACTCCTACAATGAGCAGTTCTTC
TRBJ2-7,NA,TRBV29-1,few,CSVVRDSYNEQYF,TGCAGCGTTGTTCGGGACTCCTACAATGAGCAGTACTTC
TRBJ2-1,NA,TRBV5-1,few,CASSKGPHDNEQFF,TGCGCCAGCAGCAAAGGGCCTCACGACAATGAGCAGTTCTTC
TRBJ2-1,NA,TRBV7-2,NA,CASTIKEEQFF,TGTGCCAGCACCATTAAAGAGGAGCAGTTCTTC
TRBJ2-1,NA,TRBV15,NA,CATRSTVKPGSYNEQFF,TGTGCCACCAGAAGTACTGTCAAACCCGGGTCCTACAATGAGCAGTTCTTC
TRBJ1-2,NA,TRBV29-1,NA,CSVEDQGVGGYTF,TGCAGCGTTGAAGATCAAGGGGTGGGGGGCTACACCTTC
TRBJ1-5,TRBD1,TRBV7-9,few,CASSVTGGGNQPQHF,TGTGCCAGCAGCGTCACAGGGGGCGGCAATCAGCCCCAGCATTTT
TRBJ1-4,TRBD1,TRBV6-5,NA,CASSYSGQGSTNEKLFF,TGTGCCAGCAGTTACTCGGGACAGGGTTCAACTAATGAAAAACTGTTTTTT
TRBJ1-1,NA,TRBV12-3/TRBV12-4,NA,CASSLTLLNTEAFF,TGTGCCAGCAGTTTAACCCTGTTGAACACTGAAGCTTTCTTT
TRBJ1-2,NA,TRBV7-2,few,CASSYAGRGYGYTF,TGTGCCAGCAGCTACGCCGGGAGGGGATATGGCTACACCTTC
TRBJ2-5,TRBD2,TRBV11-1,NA,CASSPLRTSGSANEQYF,TGTGCCAGCAGCCCCTTAAGGACTAGCGGGAGTGCGAATGAGCAGTACTTC
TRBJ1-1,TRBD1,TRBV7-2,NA,CASSSRQGGIRNTEAFF,TGTGCCAGCAGCTCCCGACAGGGGGGCATTAGGAACACTGAAGCTTTCTTT
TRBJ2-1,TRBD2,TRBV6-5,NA,CASSPLAGGGDEQFF,TGTGCCAGCAGTCCCTTAGCGGGAGGGGGCGATGAGCAGTTCTTC